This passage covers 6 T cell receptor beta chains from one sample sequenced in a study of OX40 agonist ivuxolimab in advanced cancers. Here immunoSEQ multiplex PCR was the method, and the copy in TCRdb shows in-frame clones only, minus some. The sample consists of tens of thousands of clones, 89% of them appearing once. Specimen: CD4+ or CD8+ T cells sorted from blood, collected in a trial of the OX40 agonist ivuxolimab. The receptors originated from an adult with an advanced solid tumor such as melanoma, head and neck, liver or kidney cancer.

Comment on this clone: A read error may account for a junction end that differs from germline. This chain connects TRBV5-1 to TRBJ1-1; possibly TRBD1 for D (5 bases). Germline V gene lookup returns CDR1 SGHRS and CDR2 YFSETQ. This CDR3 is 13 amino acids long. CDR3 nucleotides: TGCGCCAGCAGCGAAGGGGAGAACTCTGAAGCTTTCTTT. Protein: CASSEGENSEAFF. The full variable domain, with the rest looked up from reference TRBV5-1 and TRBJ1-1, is KAGVTQTPRYLIKTRGQQVTLSCSPISGHRSVSWYQQTPGQGLQFLFEYFSETQRNKGNFPGRFSGRQFSNSRSEMNVSTLELGDSALYLCASSEGENSEAFFGQGTRLTVV.

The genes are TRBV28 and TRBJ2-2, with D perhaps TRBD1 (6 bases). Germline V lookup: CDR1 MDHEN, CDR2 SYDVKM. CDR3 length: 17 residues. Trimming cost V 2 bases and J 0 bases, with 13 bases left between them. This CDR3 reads CASSLRVGQTNTGELFF. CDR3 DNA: TGTGCCAGCAGTTTAAGGGTGGGACAAACGAACACCGGGGAGCTGTTTTTT.

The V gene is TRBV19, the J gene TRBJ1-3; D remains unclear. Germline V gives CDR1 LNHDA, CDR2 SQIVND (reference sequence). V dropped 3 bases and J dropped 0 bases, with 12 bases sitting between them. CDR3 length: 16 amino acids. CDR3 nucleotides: TGTGCCAGTAGTATTAACGTACAGCGCTCTGGAAACACCATATATTTT. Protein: CASSINVQRSGNTIYF.

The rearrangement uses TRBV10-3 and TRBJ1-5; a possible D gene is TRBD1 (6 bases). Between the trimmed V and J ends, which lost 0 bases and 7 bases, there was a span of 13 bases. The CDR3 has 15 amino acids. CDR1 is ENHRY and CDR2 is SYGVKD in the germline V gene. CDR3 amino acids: CAISESGGVGQPQHF. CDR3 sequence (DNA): TGTGCCATCAGTGAGTCAGGGGGAGTCGGCCAGCCCCAGCATTTT.

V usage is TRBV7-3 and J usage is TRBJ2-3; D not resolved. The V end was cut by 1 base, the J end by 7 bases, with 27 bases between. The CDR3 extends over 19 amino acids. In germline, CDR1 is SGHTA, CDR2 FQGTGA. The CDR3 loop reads CASSLNRAVLHPSPHTQYF. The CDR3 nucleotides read TGTGCCAGCAGCTTAAATAGGGCCGTCTTACACCCCAGTCCCCATACGCAGTATTTT. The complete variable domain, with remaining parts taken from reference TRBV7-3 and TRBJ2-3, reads GAGVSQTPSNKVTEKGKYVELRCDPISGHTALYWYRQSLGQGPEFLIYFQGTGAADDSGLPNDRFFAVRPEGSVSTLKIQRTERGDSAVYLCASSLNRAVLHPSPHTQYFGPGTRLTVL.

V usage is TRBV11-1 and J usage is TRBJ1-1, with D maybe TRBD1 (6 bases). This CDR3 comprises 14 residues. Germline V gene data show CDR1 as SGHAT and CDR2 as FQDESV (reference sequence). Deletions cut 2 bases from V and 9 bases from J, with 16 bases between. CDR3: CASSLLQGETQAFF. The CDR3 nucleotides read TGTGCCAGCAGCTTATTACAGGGAGAGACCCAAGCTTTCTTT.